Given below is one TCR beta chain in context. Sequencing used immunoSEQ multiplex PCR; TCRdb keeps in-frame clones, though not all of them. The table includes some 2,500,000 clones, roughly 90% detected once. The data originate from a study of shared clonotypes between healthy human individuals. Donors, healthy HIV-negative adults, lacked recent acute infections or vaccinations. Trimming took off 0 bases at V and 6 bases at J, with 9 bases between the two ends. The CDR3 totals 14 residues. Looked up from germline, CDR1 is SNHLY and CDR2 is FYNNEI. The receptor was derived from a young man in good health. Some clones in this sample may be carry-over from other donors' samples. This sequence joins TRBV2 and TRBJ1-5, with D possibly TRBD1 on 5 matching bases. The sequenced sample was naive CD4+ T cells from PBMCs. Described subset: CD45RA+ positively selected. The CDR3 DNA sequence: TGTGCCAGCAGTGAAGCGCGGGGACCTCAGCCCCAGCATTTT. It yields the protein CASSEARGPQPQHF.